The 13 T cell receptor beta chains in this list originate from one sample, sequenced in a study of blood T cell repertoires in COVID-19. TCRdb keeps only in-frame clones here, not all; method: immunoSEQ multiplex PCR. Of around 210,000 clones detected, 70% to 90% appear once; the ten largest clones hold 4% to 6%. Material for sequencing was peripheral blood. These receptors originate from a man aged 50 to 60 with COVID-19, enrolled during active disease.

The chain carries TRBV6-5 and TRBJ2-1; TRBD1 is a possible D gene (5 bases). The V end was cut by 10 bases, the J end by 0 bases, with 16 bases between. CDR1 and CDR2 from the germline V gene are MNHEY and SVGAGI. CDR3 size: 15 residues. In nucleotides, the CDR3 is TGTGCCACCCGGGCAGGGCCGAGCTCCTACAATGAGCAGTTCTTC. Amino acid sequence: CATRAGPSSYNEQFF.

The V call is TRBV30, the J call TRBJ2-3, with a weak D call TRBD1 (6 bases). The length of the CDR3 is 14 residues. Germline V gene data show CDR1 as GTSNPN and CDR2 as SVGIG (reference sequence). Trimming left V 4 bases short and J 6 bases short, with 17 bases between. The CDR3 coding sequence is TGTGCCTGGACCGCAGGGGCCTTCGGGGATACGCAGTATTTT. Protein product: CAWTAGAFGDTQYF.

The V call is TRBV12-1, the J call TRBJ2-3; the DNA was not used to check the table's D call, TRBD2. TRBV12-1 represents a pseudogene. The CDR3 is 17 residues long. CDR3 protein: CASSRAQGRGPTDTQYF. DNA for the CDR3: TGTGCCAGCAGCCGGGCTCAAGGGCGGGGGCCCACAGATACGCAGTATTTT.

V gene TRBV5-6 combines with J gene TRBJ2-1; 7 bases line up with TRBD2. With 1 base clipped from V and 7 bases from J, the junction kept 11 bases outside the gene matches. CDR3 size: 16 residues. The V gene's germline CDR1 is SGHDT and CDR2 YYEEEE. The CDR3 spells CASSLSPGGGGNEQFF. The CDR3 DNA follows: TGTGCCAGCAGCTTGAGCCCGGGGGGAGGCGGGAATGAGCAGTTCTTC.

This chain joins TRBV29-1 and TRBJ2-7; TRBD1 aligns across 7 bases. V trimming: 5 bases; J trimming: 2 bases; junction bases outside the gene matches: 9. This CDR3 comprises 14 residues. The germline gives CDR1 SQVTM, CDR2 ANQGSEA. CDR3 in amino acids: CSVKITGTAYEQYF. CDR3 nucleotide sequence: TGCAGCGTTAAAATAACCGGGACAGCCTACGAGCAGTACTTC.

In its sample, this clone was seen once. This chain links TRBV3-1 (or the pseudogene TRBV3-2) with TRBJ2-2; 7 bases agree with TRBD1. This CDR3 comprises 13 residues. Germline-derived CDR1 and CDR2 are LGHDT and YNNKEL (reference sequence). J gave up 5 bases and V 6 bases, and 3 bases lay outside the gene matches. DNA for the CDR3: TGTGCCAGCAGGGAGACAGGGACCGGGGAGCTGTTTTTT. It specifies CASRETGTGELFF.

This sequence joins TRBV14 and TRBJ2-7; D remains ambiguous. CDR1 is SGHDN and CDR2 is FVKESK in the germline V gene. The CDR3 extends over 15 amino acids. Trimming stripped 1 base from V and 7 bases from J, with 17 bases between. This CDR3 is CASSQALGQVGEQYF. The CDR3 bases are TGTGCCAGCAGCCAAGCCTTAGGTCAGGTTGGGGAGCAGTACTTC.

The chain recombines TRBV12-3 or TRBV12-4 with TRBJ1-6, with 7 bases that match TRBD1. CDR3 length: 13 amino acids. V shed 5 bases and J 7 bases; nucleotides not matched to a gene: 2. DNA for the CDR3: TGTGCCAGCAGTGACAGGGCCAATTCACCCCTCCACTTT. This translates into CASSDRANSPLHF.

The chain joins TRBV7-9 to TRBJ1-5; 8 bases are a match to TRBD1. J gave up 3 bases and V 2 bases, and 3 bases lay outside the gene matches. The CDR3 contains 15 residues. Germline CDR1 is SEHNR and CDR2 is FQNEAQ (reference sequence). The CDR3 DNA reads as TGTGCCAGCAGCTTATCAGGGGGCCCCAATCAGCCCCAGCATTTT. Protein sequence: CASSLSGGPNQPQHF.

This clone was counted a single time. The chain recombines TRBV3-1 (or the pseudogene TRBV3-2) with TRBJ2-1, with no clear D. The CDR3 sequence is 15 residues long. The V end lost 8 bases, the J end lost 1 base, and 15 bases lay between the germline ends. In germline, CDR1 is LGHDT, CDR2 YNNKEL (reference sequence). In DNA, the CDR3 is TGTGCCAGCGTTCCATCCGCCAGGTCCTACAATGAGCAGTTCTTC. Translated, it gives CASVPSARSYNEQFF.

The chain joins TRBV10-2 to TRBJ1-5; D gene unclear. The ends were cut back, 3 bases at V and 4 bases at J, with 4 bases in the middle. The CDR3 contains 12 residues. The V gene's germline CDR1 is WSHSY and CDR2 SAAADI. CDR3 protein: CASSERNQPQHF. In DNA, the CDR3 is TGCGCCAGCAGTGAACGGAATCAGCCCCAGCATTTT.

The V and J genes are TRBV20-1 and TRBJ1-2; D perhaps matches TRBD1 (6 bases). V shed 3 bases and J shed 8 bases, with 16 bases lying between them. There are 13 residues in the CDR3. Germline CDR1 DFQATT, CDR2 SNEGSKA (reference sequence). The CDR3 loop reads CSASPQTGSGYTF. CDR3 sequence (DNA): TGCAGTGCTAGTCCTCAAACAGGGAGCGGCTACACCTTC.

This clone was picked up a small number of times. V is TRBV4-1 and J is TRBJ1-2, with 9 positions matching TRBD1. Germline CDR1 and CDR2: MGHRA and YSYEKL. The ends lost 0 bases at V and 9 bases at J; junction bases unmatched: 5. The CDR3 totals 14 residues. DNA of the CDR3: TGCGCCAGCAGCCAAGATCCGGACAGGGGAAGCTACACCTTC. This sequence encodes CASSQDPDRGSYTF.